Listed here are 17 T cell receptor beta chains from one sample, sequenced in a study of early T cells in non-severe SARS-CoV-2 infection. TCRdb reprocessed the 5' RACE reads with MiXCR, giving one entry per CDR3 protein. The table lists around 40,000 distinct CDR3 sequences, around 5.7% of them singletons. The sequencing sample was made of whole blood. The receptors come from an adult who was a healthcare worker with PCR-confirmed SARS-CoV-2 infection or an uninfected control (not recorded which).

This clonotype was seen a few times. V usage is TRBV30 and J usage is TRBJ2-7; 8 bases are shared with TRBD2. CDR3 length: 14 amino acids. Germline assignment: CDR1 GTSNPN and CDR2 SVGIG (reference sequence). V lost 5 bases to trimming and J lost 7 bases; unmatched junction nucleotides: 13. The CDR3 loop is CAWESGLEGYEQYF. The CDR3 region has the DNA TGTGCCTGGGAATCGGGACTAGAAGGATATGAGCAGTACTTC.

This clonotype was observed many times. The CDR3, as DNA: TGTGCCAGCAGCAGGGGCGAATCGGGTGGCTACACCTTC. It specifies CASSRGESGGYTF. V and J are TRBV6-2 or TRBV6-3 and TRBJ1-2; D might be TRBD1 (6 bases). This CDR3 region has 13 residues. V was pared by 6 bases and J by 7 bases, with 15 bases between. Germline V gives CDR1 MNHEY, CDR2 SVGEGT.

This clonotype was picked up many times. V and J are TRBV6-1 and TRBJ2-7; 10 positions agree with TRBD2. CDR3 length equals 15 residues. J lost 4 bases, V lost 4 bases, and 7 bases had no gene match. Germline CDR1 reads MNHNS; CDR2 reads SASEGT. The CDR3 DNA is TGTGCCAGCAGTGCTCTAGCGGGAGTTTCGTACGAGCAGTACTTC. Protein: CASSALAGVSYEQYF.

There are a few counts of this clonotype. The CDR3, as DNA: TGTGCCAGCAGGTCCCCCGACGATGTAGCCAAAAACATTCAGTACTTC. Protein: CASRSPDDVAKNIQYF. The chain recombines TRBV12-3 or TRBV12-4 with TRBJ2-4; D remains unclear. The V end lost 6 bases, the J end lost 0 bases, and 15 bases lay between the germline ends. This CDR3 has 16 amino acids.

The table lists this clonotype with a few counts. The V and J genes are TRBV29-1 and TRBJ2-1; possibly TRBD2 for D (5 bases). The CDR3 runs 14 residues. Trimming left V 1 base short and J 7 bases short, with 14 bases between. CDR1 and CDR2 (germline): SQVTM, ANQGSEA. CDR3 region: CSVEGFSGRNEQFF. The CDR3 DNA sequence: TGCAGCGTTGAAGGATTCAGCGGCAGGAATGAGCAGTTCTTC.

This clonotype is labeled medium-sized. This chain connects TRBV7-2 to TRBJ1-1; D unclear. This CDR3 region has 11 residues. V lost 6 bases and J lost 8, with 10 bases in between. Per germline, CDR1 SGHTA and CDR2 FQGNSA. The CDR3 loop is CASSGRREAFF. CDR3 nucleotides: TGTGCCAGCAGTGGTAGGAGGGAAGCTTTCTTT.

This clonotype occurred once. This may stem from a read error, because a much larger clone lies one nucleotide away. V is TRBV28 and J is TRBJ2-7, with TRBD2 identical over 8 bases. Looked up from germline, CDR1 is MDHEN and CDR2 is SYDVKM. The CDR3 sequence is 16 residues long. The CDR3, as DNA: TGTGCCAGCAGGCTTTCGGGACTAGGGTCCGTCGTCGAGCAGCACTTC. Translating it yields CASRLSGLGSVVEQHF.

This clonotype is deemed medium-sized. The chain couples TRBV11-2 to TRBJ2-5, with D perhaps TRBD2 (5 bases). The V gene's germline CDR1 is SGHAT and CDR2 FQNNGV. V gave up 1 base and J gave up 5 bases, with 11 bases separating them. The CDR3 is made up of 14 amino acids. CDR3 bases: TGTGCCAGCAGCTTAGCCGGAGGCCAGGAGACCCAGTACTTC. Translating it yields CASSLAGGQETQYF.

This clonotype came up many times. V gene TRBV27 combines with J gene TRBJ2-3; maybe TRBD2 (5 bases). Germline V gene lookup returns CDR1 MNHEY and CDR2 SMNVEV (reference sequence). V was cut by 7 bases and J by 2 bases, with 10 bases left in between. The CDR3 extends over 13 amino acids. In DNA, the CDR3 is TGTGCCAGCAAGAGCGGCTACACAGATACGCAGTATTTT. Its protein product is CASKSGYTDTQYF.

This clonotype was seen ten or more times. The chain links TRBV11-2 to TRBJ2-7, with TRBD1 matching 11 bases. The germline V gene has CDR1 SGHAT and CDR2 FQNNGV. With 8 bases clipped from V and 4 bases from J, the junction kept 4 bases outside the gene matches. The CDR3 sequence is 13 residues long. CDR3 sequence (DNA): TGTGCCAGCGAGGGACAGGGGGGTTACGAGCAGTACTTC. Residues: CASEGQGGYEQYF.

The CDR3 is CSVNLGGSTGELFF. The CDR3 DNA follows: TGCAGTGTCAATCTAGGGGGCAGCACCGGGGAGCTGTTTTTT. The V gene is TRBV20-1, the J gene TRBJ2-2, with TRBD1 matching over 7 bases. The CDR3 consists of 14 residues. CDR1 is DFQATT and CDR2 is SNEGSKA in the germline V gene (reference sequence). V lost 7 bases to trimming and J lost 4 bases; unmatched junction nucleotides: 9.

This clonotype was observed many times. The chain carries TRBV19 and TRBJ2-3, with TRBD2 matching over 11 bases. V trimming: 1 base; J trimming: 1 base; junction bases outside the gene matches: 4. CDR1 is LNHDA and CDR2 is SQIVND in the germline V gene (reference sequence). The CDR3 is 17 amino acids. CDR3 protein: CASSIGGTSGRTDTQYF. DNA of the CDR3: TGTGCCAGTAGTATAGGTGGGACTAGCGGACGCACAGATACGCAGTATTTT.

This clonotype was seen repeatedly, ten times or more. The chain employs TRBV6-5 and TRBJ2-7; D gene unclear. The germline V gene encodes CDR1 MNHEY and CDR2 SVGAGI. The CDR3 consists of 12 residues. The germline V and J ends were trimmed by 11 bases and 6 bases, with 17 bases remaining between them. In nucleotides, the CDR3 is TGTGCCCCCCTCCCCCGGACGGCCGAGCAGTACTTC. Residues: CAPLPRTAEQYF.

This clonotype has more than one count but fewer than ten. The rearrangement links TRBV7-3 to TRBJ2-1, with 9 bases fitting TRBD2. CDR1 and CDR2 from the germline V gene are SGHTA and FQGTGA. The CDR3 sequence is 16 residues long. V dropped 6 bases and J dropped 7; count of bases not matched to a gene: 13. The CDR3 coding sequence is TGTGCCAGCAGTCATGCGACTAGCGGCCGGGGGAATGAGCAGTTCTTC. As protein: CASSHATSGRGNEQFF.

This clonotype was recorded at least ten times. The chain joins TRBV6-1 to TRBJ2-5, with TRBD1 identical over 7 bases. Germline CDR1 MNHNS, CDR2 SASEGT. J was trimmed by 5 bases and V by 6 bases; bases with no gene match: 12. This CDR3 contains 15 residues. The CDR3, as DNA: TGTGCCAGCAGCCCGGAGACAGGGAATGTGGAGACCCAGTACTTC. This sequence encodes CASSPETGNVETQYF.

This clonotype was seen ten or more times. The CDR3 DNA is TGTGCCAGCAGAACGACAGGTCATAATTCACCCCTCCACTTT. It specifies CASRTTGHNSPLHF. V and J are TRBV12-3 or TRBV12-4 and TRBJ1-6; D is perhaps TRBD1 (6 bases). This CDR3 contains 14 residues. With 6 bases removed from V and 5 bases from J, the gap between germline ends came to 11 bases.

For this clonotype: Possible read error: a much larger clone is one base away. The chain recombines TRBV7-7 with TRBJ2-5, with D unclear. Deletions cut 4 bases from V and 2 bases from J, with 17 bases between. Per the germline V gene, CDR1 is SSHAT and CDR2 is FNYEAQ (reference sequence). The CDR3 has 16 residues. The CDR3 region has the DNA TGTGCCAGCAGCTACTCCGTCGGCGGTAGACAAGAGACCCAGTACTTC. Translating gives CASSYSVGGRQETQYF.